This T cell receptor beta chain was sequenced for a study of blood T cells in healthy people across ages. Primed by a sample-barcoded 5' primer and a J-beta primer mix, a second PCR proceeded for 7 to 11 cycles. TCRdb re-derived calls from the 5' RACE reads in MiXCR, one entry per CDR3 protein. The repertoire includes hundreds of thousands of distinct CDR3 sequences, about 56% of them detected once, and roughly 25% sits in the top ten. General observations from the study: Changes seen in expanded clonotypes were possibly confounded by donor CMV status left unknown. Both naive CD4+ cell counts and diversity were greater in long-lived donors than in aged donors. Researchers report that TCR beta diversity correlated strongly with naive T cell percentage.

The authors extracted at least 5 micrograms of total RNA per sample. Notes on this clonotype: Its matching antigen is unknown.

The germline gives CDR1 MGHRA, CDR2 YSYEKL. The CDR3 is made up of 17 amino acids. Losses at the gene ends were 6 bases for V and 2 bases for J; bases not matched to a gene: 10. This sequence originates from a man in his forties in good health. Sequencing was performed on blood. V and J are TRBV4-1 and TRBJ1-6; 7 bases match TRBD1. CDR3 protein: CASRDPTGRPYNSPLHF. CDR3 in DNA: TGCGCCAGCAGAGATCCGACAGGGAGACCCTATAATTCACCCCTCCACTTT.